The sequence of this T cell receptor beta chain was determined in a study of shared clonotypes between healthy human individuals. Data came from immunoSEQ multiplex PCR; TCRdb stores just in-frame clones and leaves some out. The table has 2 million to 2.5 million clones, over 90% seen once. The receptor was derived from a man aged 18 to 30 in good health. Some clones in this sample may be carry-over from other donors' samples. Material for sequencing was naive CD4+ T cells from PBMCs. This sample's subset: CD45RA+ positively selected.

CDR3 sequence reads: CASSSGTPVDTQYF. The CDR3 nucleotides are TGTGCCAGCAGCTCCGGGACCCCGGTGGATACGCAGTATTTT. The chain employs TRBV7-3 and TRBJ2-3; D possibly uses TRBD1 or TRBD2 (5 bases each). The V gene lost 4 bases and the J gene lost 6 bases, with 14 bases spanning the gap. Germline V gene lookup returns CDR1 SGHTA and CDR2 FQGTGA. The CDR3 has 14 residues.